This TCR beta chain appears in the sequencing data of a study of cytomegalovirus exposure and HLA in healthy donors. Study-wide background: The Caucasian-associated ancestry cluster contained 81% of the 300 to 450 genotyped donors. General study points: Most subjects had HLA-A and HLA-B alleles reportedly predicted accurately by TCR beta sequences. A few CMV-associated chains were confirmed in vitro to be specific for CMV antigens.

The germline V and J ends were trimmed by 1 base and 7 bases, with 10 bases remaining between them. Germline lookup yields CDR1 SGHAT and CDR2 FQNNGV. The CDR3 length is 14 residues. PCR used 60 Vbeta primers and 13 Jbeta primers. The table came from immunoSEQ multiplex PCR; TCRdb's copy has only in-frame clones and leaves some out. The table has around 210,000 clones, 85% seen once. With regard to this clone: The antigen is unknown.

V is TRBV11-2 and J is TRBJ1-4, with D tentatively TRBD1 (6 bases). This receptor was obtained from a girl aged 2-9 years in good health and CMV-seronegative. Sequenced sample: PBMCs. The CDR3 sequence: CASSLGQGSEKLFF. The DNA for the CDR3 is TGTGCCAGCAGCTTAGGGCAGGGGTCTGAAAAACTGTTTTTT.